This TCR beta chain derives from a study of T cell responses to AZD1222 COVID-19 vaccine. Study-level results: Spike regions recognized by vaccine-associated CD4 TCRs spanned the protein, led by 160-218 and 743-854.

Using immunoSEQ multiplex PCR, the repertoire was profiled, and TCRdb retains in-frame clones only, with some absent. The table lists under 150,000 clones, 70% to 90% of them singletons. The CDR3 runs 13 residues. Per germline, CDR1 SGDLS and CDR2 YYNGEE. Trimming pared 4 bases from V and 5 bases from J, leaving 10 bases between. Worth noting for this clone: The antigen is undetermined.

The material was peripheral blood, obtained on day 0 of AZD1222 vaccination. The rearrangement joins TRBV9 to TRBJ1-5; possible D gene TRBD1, 5 bases. The TCR sequence derives from an adult in good health. CDR3 nucleotides: TGTGCCAGCAGCCGGGACCCCGATCAGCCCCAGCATTTT. Translated: CASSRDPDQPQHF.